The clone carrying this T cell receptor beta chain was detected a few times. What it binds is unknown. A much more abundant neighbour one base away suggests this may be a read error. TCRdb independently ran MiXCR on the multiplex PCR reads; one entry per CDR3 protein. Counted here are fewer than 250,000 distinct CDR3 sequences, about 30% occurring once; the ten biggest clones make up over 1.1%. These data originate in a study of breast tumors, draining lymph nodes, adjacent tissues. Regarding the study as a whole: Data fit most tumor T cells coming from lymph node, expanding in tumor. Tumors had less TCR diversity than lymph nodes, more than nontumor tissue. Tumor and nontumor repertoires were significantly more similar in luminal-like than in basal-like breast cancer.

Breast cancer patients provided tissue from their axillary draining lymph nodes. Sequenced sample: axillary lymph node tissue. The sequence was obtained from a female donor with breast cancer. Some clones in this sample may be carry-over from other donors' samples.

CDR3 in DNA: TGTGCCAGCAGCGGCGGGACTACCGGGAGAGGCATCACAGATACGCAGTATTTT. It translates to CASSGGTTGRGITDTQYF. The rearrangement joins TRBV5-5 to TRBJ2-3; 7 bases are a match to TRBD2. The CDR3 runs to 18 residues. V lost 4 bases and J lost 2; bases outside the gene matches: 16. Germline lookup yields CDR1 SGHKS and CDR2 YYEKEE (reference sequence).